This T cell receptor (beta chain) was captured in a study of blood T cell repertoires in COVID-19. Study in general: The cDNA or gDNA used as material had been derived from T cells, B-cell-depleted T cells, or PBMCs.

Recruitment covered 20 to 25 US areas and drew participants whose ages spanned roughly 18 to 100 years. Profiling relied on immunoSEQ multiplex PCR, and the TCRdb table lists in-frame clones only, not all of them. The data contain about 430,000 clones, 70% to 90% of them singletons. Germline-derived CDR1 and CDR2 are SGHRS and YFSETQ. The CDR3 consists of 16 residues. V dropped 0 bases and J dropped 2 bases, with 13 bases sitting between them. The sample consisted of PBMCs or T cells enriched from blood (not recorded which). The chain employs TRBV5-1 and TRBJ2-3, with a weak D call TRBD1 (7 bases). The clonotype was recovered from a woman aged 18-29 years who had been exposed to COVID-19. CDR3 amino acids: CASSLAFRGVTDTQYF. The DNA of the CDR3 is TGCGCCAGCAGCTTGGCGTTCAGGGGGGTCACAGATACGCAGTATTTT.